Listed below are T cell receptor beta chains from one sample, sequenced in a study of T cell repertoires in cytomegalovirus infection. These TCRs are of unknown antigen specificity. TCRdb ran MiXCR on the reads and lists one entry per CDR3 protein. The table has fewer than 1,000,000 distinct CDR3 sequences, about a third seen once. The source was cultured CD8+ T cells from PBMCs, collected from culture after CMV antigen stimulation. The receptors stem from a human donor in good health (CMV status not recorded). Some clones in this sample may be carry-over from other donors' samples. Each CDR3 is given with its conserved first and last residue. Each record gives: V gene, J gene, CDR3 protein.

>TRBV7-2|TRBJ2-7
CASSPLSGGGSSYEQYF
>TRBV13|TRBJ2-5
CASSARRGAETQYF
>TRBV7-2|TRBJ1-2
CASSPGTGLSYGYTF
>TRBV6-6|TRBJ2-1
CASSFSDPIAYNEQFF
>TRBV19|TRBJ2-1
CASSWTGTEGNEQFF
>TRBV6-1|TRBJ1-1
CASRTTRNTEAFF
>TRBV14|TRBJ1-5
CASSLRTIKLNQPQHF
>TRBV7-3|TRBJ2-3
CASSPQGGTSTDTQYF
>TRBV7-8|TRBJ1-1
CASSTLPRGVTEAFF
>TRBV4-2|TRBJ1-1
CASSQGSGGNTEAFF
>TRBV4-1|TRBJ1-5
CASSQEWRASNQPQHF
>TRBV2|TRBJ1-1
CASPDKNTEAFF
>TRBV19|TRBJ1-5
CASTLHFSNQPQHF
>TRBV4-1|TRBJ1-6
CASSQEGDLGNSPLHF
>TRBV12-3/TRBV12-4|TRBJ1-5
CASILSTRIQPQHF
>TRBV6-5|TRBJ2-7
CASSYSYTGNYEQYF
>TRBV19|TRBJ1-1
CASSTERGHGSTEAFF
>TRBV6-2/TRBV6-3|TRBJ1-1
CASSRPVPNTEAFF
>TRBV6-5|TRBJ2-1
CASSYAVQGGRNEQFF
>TRBV6-2/TRBV6-3|TRBJ2-5
CASNLAGGQETQYF
>TRBV19|TRBJ2-1
CASTETSSGGAHEQFF
>TRBV5-1|TRBJ2-7
CASSWGTSGGYEQYF
>TRBV20-1|TRBJ2-2
CSARKKRNTGELFF
>TRBV7-8|TRBJ2-3
CASSLAASGRTTDTQYF
>TRBV11-2|TRBJ2-2
CASSFPRVPGELFF
>TRBV10-2|TRBJ2-7
CASRVGGDRDHEQYF
>TRBV7-9|TRBJ2-3
CASSLPRRTQEDTQYF
>TRBV7-9|TRBJ1-1
CASSLLTLDTEAFF
>TRBV7-2|TRBJ1-2
CASSSGWQGPRGYTF
>TRBV7-6|TRBJ2-5
CASSAEWRNEETQYF
>TRBV2|TRBJ1-2
CASWGGGPHGYTF
>TRBV6-1|TRBJ2-5
CASSSGFSGGAHETQYF
>TRBV12-3/TRBV12-4|TRBJ2-1
CASSFVLAGGYRNEQFF
>TRBV7-6|TRBJ2-1
CASSLETSIFGGLPYNEQFF
>TRBV7-2|TRBJ2-7
CASSPVAGGGEQYF
>TRBV6-2/TRBV6-3|TRBJ2-6
CASRQDRGTGANVLTF
>TRBV9|TRBJ1-2
CASSVAGGRVHYGYTF
>TRBV10-3|TRBJ2-5
CAIGGLAAETQYF
>TRBV7-9|TRBJ2-3
CASSSRGDTTQYF
>TRBV9|TRBJ2-2
CASSVSPAGELFF
>TRBV7-9|TRBJ1-1
CASSLAVGMNTEAFF
>TRBV9|TRBJ2-2
CASSVEARSPGELFF
>TRBV6-6|TRBJ1-5
CASSYPRGQSQPQHF
>TRBV4-2|TRBJ2-1
CASSQARDLGSYNEQFF
>TRBV25-1|TRBJ2-1
CASSDRLAGSSYNEQFF